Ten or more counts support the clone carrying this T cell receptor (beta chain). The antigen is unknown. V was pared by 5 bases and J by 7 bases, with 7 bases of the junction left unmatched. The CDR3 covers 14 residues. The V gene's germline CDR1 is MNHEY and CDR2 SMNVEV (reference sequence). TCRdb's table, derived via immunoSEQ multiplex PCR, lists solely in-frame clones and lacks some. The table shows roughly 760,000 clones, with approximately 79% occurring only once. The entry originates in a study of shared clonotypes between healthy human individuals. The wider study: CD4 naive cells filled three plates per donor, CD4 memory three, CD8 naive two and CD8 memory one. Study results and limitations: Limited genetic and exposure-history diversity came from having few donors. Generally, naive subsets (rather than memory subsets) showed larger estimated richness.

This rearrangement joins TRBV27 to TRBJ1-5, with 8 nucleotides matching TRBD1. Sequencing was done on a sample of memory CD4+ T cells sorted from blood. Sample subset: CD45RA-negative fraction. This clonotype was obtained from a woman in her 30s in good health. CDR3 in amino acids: CASSRQGAGQPQHF. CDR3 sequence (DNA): TGTGCCAGCAGTAGGCAGGGGGCGGGACAGCCCCAGCATTTT.